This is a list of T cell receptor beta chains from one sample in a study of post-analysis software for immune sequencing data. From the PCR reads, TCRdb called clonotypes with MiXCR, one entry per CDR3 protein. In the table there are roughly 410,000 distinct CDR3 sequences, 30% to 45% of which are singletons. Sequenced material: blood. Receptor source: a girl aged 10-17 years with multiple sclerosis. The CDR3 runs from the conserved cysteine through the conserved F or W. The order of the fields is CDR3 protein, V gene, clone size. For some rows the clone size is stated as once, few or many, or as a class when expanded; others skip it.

CASSVRWSPEPWLNEQFF	TRBV11-2	few
CASSIVGGGEQFF	TRBV19	NA
CASAWGGSSSYNEQFF	TRBV10-2	NA
CASGAQGSSNEQFF	TRBV27	NA
CASSYSWSGQASSYEQYF	TRBV6-5	NA
CATTPGNTGELFF	TRBV10-1	NA
CASSLVGASQPQHF	TRBV12-3/TRBV12-4	NA
CASSPRAGGRYEQYF	TRBV6-5	few
CSAGEGGPLNYGYTF	TRBV20-1	NA
CASSSTGGAPWYGYTF	TRBV7-2	NA
CASSDGTSGLGDTQYF	TRBV9	NA
CASSPSPGQGKAEAFF	TRBV12-3/TRBV12-4	NA
CASSQGGPNEQYF	TRBV14	once
CASGRTENEKLFF	TRBV6-5	NA
CASSQSTGCDQPQHF	TRBV23-1	NA
CSARPPSKNLAGGPHEQYF	TRBV20-1	few
CASSELVGGTDTQYF	TRBV2	NA
CASSSSRQYENIQYF	TRBV7-9	NA
CASSLGTGDTTEAFF	TRBV7-9	NA
CASKPGQGIDTRYF	TRBV12-3/TRBV12-4	NA
CASSQDWTLRGNYGYTF	TRBV4-3	NA
CATGGANEQFF	TRBV27	NA
CSGSEDTFTQYF	TRBV29-1	NA
CASSTRGRASEKLFF	TRBV13	NA
CSVEGLAGDIQYF	TRBV29-1	NA
CSATGTSGGVQETQYF	TRBV20-1	few
CASRTGGNLAQYF	TRBV12-3/TRBV12-4	few
CASSFTRGYYNEQFF	TRBV7-2	few
CASSLRTKDSPLHF	TRBV11-3	NA
CASSHIPGNQPQHF	TRBV5-8	NA
CASSLEGTRPHEQYF	TRBV7-2	few
CASSLVGGSDQPQHF	TRBV5-6	NA
CSAPKTGTTQETQYF	TRBV20-1	NA
CSTPYGGGKYEQYF	TRBV20-1	NA
CASSRREYNEQFF	TRBV7-2	many
CASSLPGREASEERSPLHF	TRBV5-5	few
CATQRGAYEQYF	TRBV28	NA
CAISESIEGPNEKLFF	TRBV10-3	few
CASSQAGPGRNEQFF	TRBV4-1	few
CASSVGQEGTEAFF	TRBV5-5	NA